This TCR beta chain originates from a study of cytomegalovirus exposure and HLA in healthy donors. Whole-study results and caveats: A prior analysis recorded that most TCR beta V segments were productive about 90% or about 30% of the time.

Both 60 Vbeta primers and 13 Jbeta primers went into the PCR. Produced via immunoSEQ multiplex PCR; TCRdb's table is partial and in-frame only. The sample records 200,000 or so clones, 70% to 90% being singletons. Only one count was recorded for this clone. The antigen remains unidentified. Trimming took off 2 bases at V and 0 bases at J, with 11 bases between the two ends. CDR1 and CDR2 (germline): SGHRS, YFSETQ. The length of the CDR3 is 15 residues. The source material was PBMCs. The sequence derives from a man aged 25 to 45 in good health and CMV-seronegative. V is TRBV5-1 and J is TRBJ1-1; tentatively, D is TRBD1 (5 bases). The DNA for the CDR3 is TGCGCCAGCAGCTTTAAGGGGTTGGTGAACACTGAAGCTTTCTTT. Translation: CASSFKGLVNTEAFF.